This T cell receptor beta chain is drawn from a study of CD8 T cells in Susac syndrome. J was trimmed by 3 bases and V by 4 bases; bases with no gene match: 6. The length of the CDR3 is 15 residues. Looked up from germline, CDR1 is SGHAT and CDR2 is FQNNGV. With random hexamers, about 0.5 to 1 ug RNA was reverse transcribed. The amplification used immunoSEQ multiplex PCR on TCR beta CDR3; it spanned 54 Vbeta and 13 Jbeta. TCRdb re-called the immunoSEQ multiplex PCR reads with MiXCR, one entry per CDR3 protein. The sample holds approximately 280,000 distinct CDR3 sequences; about 88% are singletons and the top ten take over 0.09%. Negative isolation yielded CD4+ and CD8+ T cells, and FACS enriched TEMRA cells.

Sequenced: CD8+ T cells from PBMCs. The chain has TRBV11-2 and TRBJ1-3; TRBD1 matches at 7 bases. The receptor's source is a human donor with multiple sclerosis. In DNA form, the CDR3 reads TGTGCCAGCAGCTCTAACAGGGGAGGTGGAAACACCATATATTTT. This codes for CASSSNRGGGNTIYF.